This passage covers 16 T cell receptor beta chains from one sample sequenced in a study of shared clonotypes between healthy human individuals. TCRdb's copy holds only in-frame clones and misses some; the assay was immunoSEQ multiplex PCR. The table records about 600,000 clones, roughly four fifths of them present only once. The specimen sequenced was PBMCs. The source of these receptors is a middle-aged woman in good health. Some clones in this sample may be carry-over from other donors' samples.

The CDR3 protein is CASSLDINNEQFF. CDR3 bases: TGTGCCAGCAGCTTGGACATTAACAATGAGCAGTTCTTC. The chain combines TRBV5-4 with TRBJ2-1, with D unresolved. The germline V gene has CDR1 SGHNT and CDR2 YYREEE (reference sequence). Trimming stripped 0 bases from V and 5 bases from J, with 6 bases between. CDR3 length equals 13 residues.

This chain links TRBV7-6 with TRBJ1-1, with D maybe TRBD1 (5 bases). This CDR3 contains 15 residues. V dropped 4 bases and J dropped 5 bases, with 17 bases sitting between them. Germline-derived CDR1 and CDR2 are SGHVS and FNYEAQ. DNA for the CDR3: TGTGCCAGCAGCTCCCGGGTCGAGGGGTATACTGAAGCTTTCTTT. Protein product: CASSSRVEGYTEAFF. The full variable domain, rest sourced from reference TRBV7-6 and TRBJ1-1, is GAGVSQSPRYKVTKRGQDVALRCDPISGHVSLYWYRQALGQGPEFLTYFNYEAQQDKSGLPNDRFSAERPEGSISTLTIQRTEQRDSAMYRCASSSRVEGYTEAFFGQGTRLTVV.

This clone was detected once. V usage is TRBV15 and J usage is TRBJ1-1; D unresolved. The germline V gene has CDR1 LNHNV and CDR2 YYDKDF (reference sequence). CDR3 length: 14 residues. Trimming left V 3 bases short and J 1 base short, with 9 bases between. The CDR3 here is CATSSGPSNTEAFF. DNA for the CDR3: TGTGCCACCAGCAGTGGCCCTTCGAACACTGAAGCTTTCTTT.

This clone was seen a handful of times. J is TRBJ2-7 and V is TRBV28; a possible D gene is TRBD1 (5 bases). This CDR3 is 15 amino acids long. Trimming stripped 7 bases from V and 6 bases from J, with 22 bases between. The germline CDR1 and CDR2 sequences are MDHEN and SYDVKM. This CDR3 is CASTPPGDRGGEQYF. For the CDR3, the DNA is TGTGCCAGCACCCCACCCGGCGACAGAGGTGGCGAGCAGTACTTC.

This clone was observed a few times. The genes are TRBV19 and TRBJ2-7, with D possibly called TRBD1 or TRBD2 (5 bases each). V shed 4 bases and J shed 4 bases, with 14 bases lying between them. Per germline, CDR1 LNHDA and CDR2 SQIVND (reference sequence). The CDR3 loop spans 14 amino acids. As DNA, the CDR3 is TGTGCCAGTAGTAACCGGGACGGAAAGTACGAGCAGTACTTC. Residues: CASSNRDGKYEQYF.

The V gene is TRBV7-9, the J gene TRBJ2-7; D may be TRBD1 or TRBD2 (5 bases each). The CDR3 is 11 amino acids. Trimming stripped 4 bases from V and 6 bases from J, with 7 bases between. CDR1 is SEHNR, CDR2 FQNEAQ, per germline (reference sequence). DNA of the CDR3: TGTGCCAGCAGCTGGGACCTCGAGCAGTACTTC. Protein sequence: CASSWDLEQYF.

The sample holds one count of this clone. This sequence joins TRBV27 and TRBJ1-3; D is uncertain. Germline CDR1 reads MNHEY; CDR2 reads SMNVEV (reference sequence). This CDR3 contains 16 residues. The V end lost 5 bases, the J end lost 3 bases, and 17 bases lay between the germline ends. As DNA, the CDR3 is TGTGCCAGCAGTCCAATGTCAGCCCCGGGTGGAAACACCATATATTTT. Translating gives CASSPMSAPGGNTIYF.

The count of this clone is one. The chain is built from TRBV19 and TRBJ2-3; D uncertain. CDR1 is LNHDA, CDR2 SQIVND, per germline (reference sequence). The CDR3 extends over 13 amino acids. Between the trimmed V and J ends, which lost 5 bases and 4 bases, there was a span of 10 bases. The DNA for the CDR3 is TGTGCCAGTAGTGTCAGGACGGCAGATACGCAGTATTTT. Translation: CASSVRTADTQYF.

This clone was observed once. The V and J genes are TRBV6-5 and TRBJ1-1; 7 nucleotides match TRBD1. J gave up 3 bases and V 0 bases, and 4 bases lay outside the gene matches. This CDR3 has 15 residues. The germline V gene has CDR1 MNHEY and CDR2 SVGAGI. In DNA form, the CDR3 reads TGTGCCAGCAGTTACTCCATCACAGGGGACACTGAAGCTTTCTTT. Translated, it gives CASSYSITGDTEAFF.

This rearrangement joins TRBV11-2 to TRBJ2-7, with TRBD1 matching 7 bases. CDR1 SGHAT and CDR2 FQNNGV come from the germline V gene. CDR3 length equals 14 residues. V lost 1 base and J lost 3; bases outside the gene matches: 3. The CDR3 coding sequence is TGTGCCAGCAGCTTAGGCCCAGGGGGCTACGAGCAGTACTTC. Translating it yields CASSLGPGGYEQYF.

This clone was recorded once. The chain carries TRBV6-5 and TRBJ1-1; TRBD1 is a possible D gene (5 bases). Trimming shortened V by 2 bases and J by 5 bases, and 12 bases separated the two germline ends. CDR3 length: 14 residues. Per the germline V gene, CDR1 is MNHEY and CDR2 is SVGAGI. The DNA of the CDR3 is TGTGCCAGCAGTTACCAGGGCGGGGGTACTGAAGCTTTCTTT. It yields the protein CASSYQGGGTEAFF.

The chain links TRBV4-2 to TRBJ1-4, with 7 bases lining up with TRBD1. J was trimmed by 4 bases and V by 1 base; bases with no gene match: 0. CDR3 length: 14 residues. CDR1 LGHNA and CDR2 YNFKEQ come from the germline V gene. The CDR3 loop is CASSQGQGNEKLFF. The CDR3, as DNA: TGTGCCAGCAGCCAAGGACAGGGTAATGAAAAACTGTTTTTT.

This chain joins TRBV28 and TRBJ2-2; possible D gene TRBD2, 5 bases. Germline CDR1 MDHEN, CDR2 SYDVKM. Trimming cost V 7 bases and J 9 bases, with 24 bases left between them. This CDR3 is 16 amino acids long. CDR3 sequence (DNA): TGTGCCAGCACTAGGGCCGAGACTACAGTAGGCCGGGAGCTGTTTTTT. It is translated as CASTRAETTVGRELFF.

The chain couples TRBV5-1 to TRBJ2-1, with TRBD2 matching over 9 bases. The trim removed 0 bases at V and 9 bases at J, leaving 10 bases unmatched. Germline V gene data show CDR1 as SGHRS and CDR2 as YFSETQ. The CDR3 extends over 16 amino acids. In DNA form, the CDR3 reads TGCGCCAGCAGCTTGGTTGGGCGGGAGGGCCCGAGTGAGCAGTTCTTC. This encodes CASSLVGREGPSEQFF. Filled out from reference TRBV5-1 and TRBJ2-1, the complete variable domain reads KAGVTQTPRYLIKTRGQQVTLSCSPISGHRSVSWYQQTPGQGLQFLFEYFSETQRNKGNFPGRFSGRQFSNSRSEMNVSTLELGDSALYLCASSLVGREGPSEQFFGPGTRLTVL.

CDR3 residues: CASSDWAGGSETQYF. The CDR3 nucleotides are TGTGCCAGCAGTGACTGGGCAGGGGGCTCAGAGACCCAGTACTTC. The gene calls are TRBV2 and TRBJ2-5; 8 bases line up with TRBD1. The CDR3 has 15 amino acids. J was trimmed by 4 bases and V by 3 bases; bases with no gene match: 7. Germline values: CDR1 SNHLY, CDR2 FYNNEI. The full variable domain, rest sourced from reference TRBV2 and TRBJ2-5, is EPEVTQTPSHQVTQMGQEVILRCVPISNHLYFYWYRQILGQKVEFLVSFYNNEISEKSEIFDDQFSVERPDGSNFTLKIRSTKLEDSAMYFCASSDWAGGSETQYFGPGTRLLVL.

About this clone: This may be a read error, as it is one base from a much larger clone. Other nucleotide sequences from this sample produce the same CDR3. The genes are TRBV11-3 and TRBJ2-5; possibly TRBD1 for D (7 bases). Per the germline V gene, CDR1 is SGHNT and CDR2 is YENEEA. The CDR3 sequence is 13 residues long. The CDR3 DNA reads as TGCGCCAGCAGCCGACAGGGAGGCGAGACCCAGTACTTC. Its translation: CASSRQGGETQYF.